A selection of T cell receptor beta chains follows, all from one sample in a study of blood T cell repertoires in COVID-19. Assay: immunoSEQ multiplex PCR; the TCRdb copy retains only in-frame clones and omits some. Altogether 250,000 to 350,000 clones are present, around 84% being singletons, with the ten largest covering roughly 2.6%. The specimen sequenced was PBMCs or T cells enriched from blood (not recorded which). These TCRs come from a woman aged 45 to 65 who had recovered from COVID-19. The CDR3 runs from the conserved cysteine through the conserved F or W. A D gene is named only where the DNA matches it firmly. Only some rows state a clone size, as once, few, many or a class for expanded clones.

NA	TRBD1	TRBJ2-4	TRBV18	CASSDDRVAKNIQYF	TGTGCCAGCTCAGACGACAGGGTGGCCAAAAACATTCAGTACTTC
NA	NA	TRBJ1-5	TRBV21-1	CASREIPGTANVYSNQPQHF	TGTGCCAGCAGAGAAATCCCCGGGACAGCGAATGTCTATAGCAATCAGCCCCAGCATTTT
NA	NA	TRBJ2-3	TRBV5-8	CASSLGNIGGASTDTQYF	TGTGCCAGCAGCTTGGGGAACATCGGTGGAGCTAGCACAGATACGCAGTATTTT
NA	NA	TRBJ2-7	TRBV6-5	CASTGVLSYEQYF	TGTGCCAGCACAGGGGTCCTCTCCTACGAGCAGTACTTC
NA	TRBD2	TRBJ2-3	TRBV9	CASSARTSGSGTDTQYF	TGTGCCAGCAGCGCTCGGACTAGCGGGAGTGGGACAGATACGCAGTATTTT
few	TRBD1	TRBJ1-2	TRBV29-1	CSGTSGQGANGYTF	TGCAGCGGGACTTCGGGACAGGGGGCTAACGGCTACACCTTC
NA	TRBD2	TRBJ2-7	TRBV6-1	CASSETGTSGRYEQYF	TGTGCCAGCAGTGAAACCGGGACTAGCGGGAGATACGAGCAGTACTTC
NA	TRBD1	TRBJ2-2	TRBV27	CASSSPGQGYYTGELFF	TGTGCCAGCAGCTCACCGGGACAGGGATATTACACCGGGGAGCTGTTTTTT
once	NA	TRBJ1-1	TRBV5-1	CASSPQGLGGGTEAFF	TGCGCCAGCAGCCCCCAAGGGTTAGGGGGGGGCACTGAAGCTTTCTTT
NA	NA	TRBJ1-2	TRBV5-6	CASTSPWGGNYGYTF	TGTGCCAGCACCTCTCCCTGGGGGGGTAATTATGGCTACACCTTC
NA	TRBD2	TRBJ2-7	TRBV3-1/TRBV3-2	CASSQPAGTSYEQYF	TGTGCCAGCAGCCAACCTGCCGGGACTAGCTACGAGCAGTACTTC
NA	NA	TRBJ2-7	TRBV28	CASTLRAPVYEQYF	TGTGCCAGCACCCTGAGAGCACCGGTCTACGAGCAGTACTTC
NA	NA	TRBJ2-1	TRBV2	CASRATRVSYNEQFF	TGTGCCAGCAGAGCCACTAGGGTCTCCTACAATGAGCAGTTCTTC
NA	TRBD2	TRBJ2-7	TRBV19	CASGGGRSEREQYF	TGTGCCAGTGGGGGGGGACGTTCTGAGCGCGAGCAGTACTTC
NA	TRBD2	TRBJ2-2	TRBV9	CASSVASGAKNTGELFF	TGTGCCAGCAGCGTAGCCAGCGGGGCTAAGAACACCGGGGAGCTGTTTTTT
NA	NA	TRBJ2-3	TRBV7-8	CASSLGGSDTQYF	TGTGCCAGCAGCTTAGGAGGGTCCGATACGCAGTATTTT